The 32 T cell receptor beta chains in this list originate from one sample, sequenced in a study of cytomegalovirus exposure and HLA in healthy donors. Primers: 60 Vbeta forward and 13 Jbeta reverse. Here immunoSEQ multiplex PCR was the method, and the copy in TCRdb shows in-frame clones only, minus some. The table has 150,000 to 200,000 clones, 78% seen once. Specimen: PBMCs. The receptor source for this set is a woman in her thirties in good health and CMV-seropositive.

The J gene is TRBJ1-6, the V gene TRBV4-3, with a possible D match to TRBD1 (6 bases). In germline, CDR1 is LGHNA, CDR2 YSLEER. The CDR3 covers 18 residues. V was clipped by 1 base and J by 8 bases, with 21 bases between them. CDR3 protein: CASSQGYYVAGVHSPLHF. CDR3 bases: TGCGCCAGCAGCCAAGGCTATTACGTAGCAGGGGTGCATTCACCCCTCCACTTT.

This clone has a handful of counts. The rearrangement joins TRBV2 to TRBJ1-2; the D gene is possibly TRBD1 (5 bases). The CDR3 loop spans 13 amino acids. V lost 5 bases to trimming and J lost 8 bases, with 15 bases between them. Germline-derived CDR1 and CDR2 are SNHLY and FYNNEI. CDR3 loop: CASSRGPLRGYTF. CDR3 nucleotides: TGTGCCAGCAGTAGGGGCCCTCTGAGGGGCTACACCTTC.

This chain uses TRBV7-2 with TRBJ2-3, with 12 bases lining up with TRBD2. J lost 5 bases, V lost 5 bases, and 5 bases had no gene match. The CDR3 has 15 amino acids. CDR1 and CDR2 (germline): SGHTA, FQGNSA. This CDR3 reads CASSPTGLAGDTQYF. The CDR3 nucleotides read TGTGCCAGCAGCCCGACGGGACTAGCGGGAGATACGCAGTATTTT.

The chain combines TRBV25-1 with TRBJ2-1, with 7 bases aligning to TRBD2. Germline V gene lookup returns CDR1 MGHDK and CDR2 SYGVNS. The V segment lost 3 bases and the J segment 9 bases; nucleotides outside the gene matches: 14. This CDR3 has 16 amino acids. The CDR3 is CASSEPGLSPRSEQFF. DNA for the CDR3: TGTGCCAGCAGTGAGCCGGGACTATCCCCTCGGAGTGAGCAGTTCTTC.

This chain joins TRBV25-1 and TRBJ1-2; 10 bases match TRBD1. Per the germline V gene, CDR1 is MGHDK and CDR2 is SYGVNS. This CDR3 has 16 residues. V gave up 5 bases and J gave up 4 bases; unmatched junction bases: 10. The CDR3 loop is CASSKDRGASFYGYTF. Here the CDR3 DNA reads TGTGCCAGCAGTAAGGACAGGGGGGCGTCTTTCTATGGCTACACCTTC.

The rearrangement uses TRBV7-9 and TRBJ2-7; 8 positions match TRBD1. CDR1 is SEHNR, CDR2 FQNEAQ, per germline (reference sequence). V shed 8 bases, J shed 0 bases, and the junction held 6 bases outside the gene matches. CDR3 length: 14 residues. The CDR3 here is CASGATGASYEQYF. CDR3 coding DNA: TGTGCCAGCGGGGCGACAGGGGCCTCCTACGAGCAGTACTTC.

The V and J genes are TRBV29-1 and TRBJ1-2, with 9 bases that match TRBD1. Trimming took 4 bases from V and 1 from J; bases not matched to a gene: 1. The length of the CDR3 is 13 residues. CDR1 SQVTM and CDR2 ANQGSEA come from the germline V gene. In nucleotides, the CDR3 is TGCAGCGTTGGGGACAGGGTTAACTATGGCTACACCTTC. Translating it yields CSVGDRVNYGYTF.

V is TRBV25-1 and J is TRBJ2-7, with D possibly matching TRBD1 (6 bases). Per germline, CDR1 MGHDK and CDR2 SYGVNS. Trimming stripped 4 bases from V and 0 bases from J, with 19 bases between. The CDR3 is made up of 17 amino acids. The CDR3 loop reads CASSGPLKGESSYEQYF. As DNA, the CDR3 is TGTGCCAGCAGTGGGCCTTTAAAGGGGGAAAGCTCCTACGAGCAGTACTTC.

This CDR3 reads CASSQDWTGGEDYGYTF. The CDR3 nucleotides read TGCGCCAGCAGCCAAGACTGGACAGGGGGTGAGGACTATGGCTACACCTTC. This chain joins TRBV4-3 and TRBJ1-2, with 10 bases lining up with TRBD1. The CDR3 is 17 residues long. Germline V CDR1 and CDR2: LGHNA, YSLEER. V was pared by 0 bases and J by 3 bases, with 7 bases of the junction left unmatched.

This clone was seen more than once but under ten times. The gene calls are TRBV6-6 and TRBJ2-7; maybe TRBD1 (5 bases). The CDR3 totals 13 residues. CDR1 is MNHNY, CDR2 SVGAGI, per germline (reference sequence). V lost 8 bases to trimming and J lost 0 bases, with 11 bases between them. CDR3 nucleotides: TGTGCCAGCGGGGCTCTAAGCTCCTACGAGCAGTACTTC. Translation gives CASGALSSYEQYF.

J is TRBJ2-3 and V is TRBV7-9, with 9 bases that match TRBD2. In germline, CDR1 is SEHNR, CDR2 FQNEAQ (reference sequence). This CDR3 has 16 amino acids. Unmatched junction bases numbered 7, after V lost 5 bases and J lost 1 base. CDR3 residues: CASSPWLAGGTDTQYF. CDR3 sequence (DNA): TGTGCCAGCAGCCCCTGGTTAGCGGGGGGCACAGATACGCAGTATTTT.

The chain carries TRBV28 and TRBJ2-6; TRBD1 matches at 7 bases. Trimming took 5 bases from V and 0 from J; bases not matched to a gene: 7. The germline gives CDR1 MDHEN, CDR2 SYDVKM. The CDR3 covers 17 residues. CDR3: CASSEQGKSSGANVLTF. CDR3 coding DNA: TGTGCCAGCAGTGAACAGGGGAAAAGCTCTGGGGCCAACGTCCTGACTTTC.

The V call is TRBV6-5, the J call TRBJ1-2; possibly TRBD1 for D (6 bases). With 8 bases removed from V and 4 bases from J, the gap between germline ends came to 17 bases. The CDR3 runs 14 residues. The V gene's germline CDR1 is MNHEY and CDR2 SVGAGI. The CDR3 spells CASRPTGGTYGYTF. The CDR3 DNA reads as TGTGCCAGCCGACCGACAGGAGGTACCTATGGCTACACCTTC.

The chain is built from TRBV18 and TRBJ2-1; tentative D call: TRBD2 (5 bases). Germline loops: CDR1 KGHSH, CDR2 LQKENI. The CDR3 sequence is 15 residues long. V was shortened by 3 bases and J by 0 bases, with 9 bases between the two germline ends. CDR3 DNA: TGTGCCAGCTCACCTTGGGAGAGCTCCTACAATGAGCAGTTCTTC. Translating it yields CASSPWESSYNEQFF.

This clone occurred once. The rearrangement joins TRBV7-8 to TRBJ2-3; TRBD2 matches 13 bases. The CDR3 extends over 18 amino acids. The ends lost 7 bases at V and 0 bases at J; junction bases unmatched: 10. CDR1 and CDR2 from the germline V gene are SGHVS and FQNEAQ. The CDR3 here is CASKSRTSGGTSTDTQYF. CDR3 DNA: TGTGCCAGCAAGTCCAGGACTAGCGGGGGAACTAGCACAGATACGCAGTATTTT.

As for this clone: At the DNA level, this CDR3 is encoded by other sequences in the same sample as well. The genes are TRBV20-1 and TRBJ2-3, with D possibly TRBD1 on 5 matching bases. This CDR3 comprises 11 residues. Per germline, CDR1 DFQATT and CDR2 SNEGSKA (reference sequence). Trimming pared 6 bases from V and 3 bases from J, leaving 7 bases between. The CDR3 DNA follows: TGCAGTGCCAGGGTAACAGATACGCAGTATTTT. Amino acid sequence: CSARVTDTQYF.

This chain joins TRBV5-1 and TRBJ1-1; possibly TRBD1 for D (5 bases). CDR3 length equals 13 residues. Trimming removed 0 bases at V and 5 bases at J, with 8 bases between. Germline V CDR1 and CDR2: SGHRS, YFSETQ. In nucleotides, the CDR3 is TGCGCCAGCAGCTTGGACAGGCAGACTGAAGCTTTCTTT. This sequence encodes CASSLDRQTEAFF.

The chain uses TRBV4-1 and TRBJ2-1, with D perhaps TRBD2 (5 bases). Germline values: CDR1 MGHRA, CDR2 YSYEKL. V lost 5 bases, J lost 3 bases, and 17 bases lay in between. The CDR3 runs 16 residues. The CDR3 region is CASSLKVGRVYNEQFF. The CDR3 DNA is TGCGCCAGCAGCTTAAAAGTAGGGCGGGTCTACAATGAGCAGTTCTTC.

The J gene is TRBJ2-7, the V gene TRBV18; 9 positions match TRBD1. The germline CDR1 and CDR2 sequences are KGHSH and LQKENI. The J segment lost 2 bases and the V segment lost 4 bases, leaving 3 bases of the junction unmatched. The CDR3 totals 14 residues. CDR3 residues: CASSQWDRAYEQYF. The CDR3 coding sequence is TGTGCCAGCTCACAATGGGACAGGGCCTACGAGCAGTACTTC. Combining the CDR3 with reference TRBV18 and TRBJ2-7 gives the whole variable domain NAGVMQNPRHLVRRRGQEARLRCSPMKGHSHVYWYRQLPEEGLKFMVYLQKENIIDESGMPKERFSAEFPKEGPSILRIQQVVRGDSAAYFCASSQWDRAYEQYFGPGTRLTVT.

This clone was counted a single time. This sequence joins TRBV19 and TRBJ2-7; perhaps TRBD1 as D (6 bases). With 7 bases removed from V and 6 bases from J, the gap between germline ends came to 16 bases. This CDR3 is built from 13 residues. CDR1 is LNHDA, CDR2 SQIVND, per germline (reference sequence). The chain's CDR3 is CASTVGGLAEQYF. In nucleotides, the CDR3 is TGTGCCAGTACAGTAGGGGGATTGGCCGAGCAGTACTTC.

This clone was detected only a few times. V is TRBV5-1 and J is TRBJ2-5, with 8 bases identical to TRBD2. Looked up from germline, CDR1 is SGHRS and CDR2 is YFSETQ. The CDR3 extends over 15 amino acids. Germline trimming cut 0 bases from V and 6 bases from J; bases unmatched to any gene: 7. The CDR3 DNA reads as TGCGCCAGCAGCTTGGAACAGGCGGGAGGAAAGACCCAGTACTTC. This translates into CASSLEQAGGKTQYF. Combining the CDR3 with reference TRBV5-1 and TRBJ2-5 gives the whole variable domain KAGVTQTPRYLIKTRGQQVTLSCSPISGHRSVSWYQQTPGQGLQFLFEYFSETQRNKGNFPGRFSGRQFSNSRSEMNVSTLELGDSALYLCASSLEQAGGKTQYFGPGTRLLVL.

V is TRBV15 and J is TRBJ2-7, with D possibly being TRBD1 (6 bases). Trimming pared 1 base from V and 2 bases from J, leaving 12 bases between. This CDR3 is built from 15 residues. Germline V gene sequence: CDR1 LNHNV, CDR2 YYDKDF (reference sequence). CDR3 coding DNA: TGTGCCACCAGCAGAGGAGGGCAGGGGACCTACGAGCAGTACTTC. Encoded protein: CATSRGGQGTYEQYF.

V gene TRBV27 combines with J gene TRBJ1-2; the match to TRBD1 covers 8 bases. V was clipped by 4 bases and J by 8 bases; unmatched bases: 21. Germline-derived CDR1 and CDR2 are MNHEY and SMNVEV (reference sequence). The length of the CDR3 is 18 residues. CDR3 amino acids: CASSSDPLTPQGAYGYTF. In DNA, the CDR3 is TGTGCCAGCAGTTCGGACCCTTTAACCCCGCAGGGGGCTTACGGCTACACCTTC.

In its sample, this clone was seen once. The chain links TRBV5-1 to TRBJ2-2, with 8 bases identical to TRBD2. Germline V lookup: CDR1 SGHRS, CDR2 YFSETQ. The CDR3 sequence is 16 residues long. V lost 2 bases, J lost 1 base, and 4 bases stayed unmatched. The CDR3 region has the DNA TGCGCCAGCAGCTTCATAGCGGGGCGGAACACCGGGGAGCTGTTTTTT. This codes for CASSFIAGRNTGELFF.

The V call is TRBV11-2, the J call TRBJ2-7, with D possibly TRBD1 on 6 matching bases. This CDR3 spans 14 amino acids. Trimming stripped 0 bases from V and 1 base from J, with 7 bases between. Per germline, CDR1 SGHAT and CDR2 FQNNGV. CDR3 nucleotide sequence: TGTGCCAGCAGCTTAGAAAGGGGGTCCTACGAGCAGTACTTC. The encoded protein is CASSLERGSYEQYF.

The chain uses TRBV15 and TRBJ2-5, with D maybe TRBD2 (5 bases). Looked up from germline, CDR1 is LNHNV and CDR2 is YYDKDF (reference sequence). The CDR3 is made up of 15 amino acids. The V gene lost 5 bases and the J gene lost 0 bases, with 13 bases spanning the gap. The CDR3 sequence: CATSGRQTYQETQYF. The CDR3 nucleotides are TGTGCCACCAGCGGGAGACAAACGTACCAAGAGACCCAGTACTTC.

This clone was seen only a few times. The gene calls are TRBV10-3 and TRBJ1-2; D gene unclear. The germline CDR1 and CDR2 sequences are ENHRY and SYGVKD. The V end lost 2 bases, the J end lost 2 bases, and 9 bases lay between the germline ends. This CDR3 is 14 amino acids long. The CDR3 sequence is CAISEPGRNYGYTF. CDR3 bases: TGTGCCATCAGTGAGCCAGGAAGGAACTATGGCTACACCTTC.

The CDR3 nucleotides read TGTGCCAGCAGCGTTAGCCAATCCACCGGGACTAGCAACAATGAGCAGTTCTTC. This codes for CASSVSQSTGTSNNEQFF. The V and J genes are TRBV9 and TRBJ2-1, with TRBD2 matching over 9 bases. From germline, CDR1 is SGDLS and CDR2 YYNGEE. J gave up 5 bases and V 2 bases, and 14 bases lay outside the gene matches. The CDR3 runs 18 residues.

The CDR3 reads CASSEKGNQPQHF. CDR3 nucleotide sequence: TGCGCCAGCAGTGAGAAGGGGAATCAGCCCCAGCATTTT. The J gene is TRBJ1-5, the V gene TRBV10-2; D may be TRBD1 (5 bases). V gave up 2 bases and J gave up 4 bases, with 6 bases separating them. Looked up from germline, CDR1 is WSHSY and CDR2 is SAAADI. The CDR3 extends over 13 amino acids.

This clone was seen only a few times. The chain is built from TRBV6-6 and TRBJ1-4, with TRBD1 matching over 8 bases. The CDR3 contains 14 residues. Germline V gene lookup returns CDR1 MNHNY and CDR2 SVGAGI (reference sequence). Trimming removed 5 bases from V and 4 bases from J; junction bases left unmatched: 3. CDR3 nucleotide sequence: TGTGCCAGCAGTCCGGGACAGGATAATGAAAAACTGTTTTTT. Protein: CASSPGQDNEKLFF.

To note about this clone: Other DNA sequences from this sample encode an identical CDR3 as well. V and J are TRBV4-3 and TRBJ2-7; TRBD2 matches 8 bases. The CDR3 contains 15 residues. The V segment lost 0 bases and the J segment 2 bases; nucleotides outside the gene matches: 3. Germline-derived CDR1 and CDR2 are LGHNA and YSLEER. CDR3 sequence (DNA): TGCGCCAGCAGCCAAGACTCGCGGGGGGCCTACGAGCAGTACTTC. Translating it yields CASSQDSRGAYEQYF.

The chain joins TRBV14 to TRBJ2-7; D possibly corresponds to TRBD2 (6 bases). With 4 bases removed from V and 4 bases from J, the gap between germline ends came to 17 bases. This CDR3 is built from 15 residues. Germline-derived CDR1 and CDR2 are SGHDN and FVKESK. The CDR3 protein is CASSPLLVAEYEQYF. The CDR3 DNA reads TGTGCCAGCAGCCCACTTCTAGTAGCGGAGTACGAGCAGTACTTC.